This T cell receptor beta chain comes out of a study of blood T cell repertoires in COVID-19 (dated by TCRdb to the early 2020s). The study in broad terms: Collaborator samples came from the United States, Italy and Spain and covered acute and convalescent phases of COVID-19. The material from the prospective study consisted of cDNA or gDNA derived from T cells, B-cell-depleted T cells, or PBMCs. Samples came from the ongoing ImmuneRACE study (first 160 participants) plus 1,254 subjects from 6 global collaborators. The repertoires were released in a freely available public database intended as a resource for research on the immune response to SARS-CoV-2. Where HLA class I and class II types were available, the types were taken from metadata supplied by the sample provider, not from assay-based typing. Sample metadata almost always included a de-identified subject ID, COVID-19 status, age in years and sex. Deeply sampled blood TCRbeta repertoires from subjects exposed to, actively infected with, or recovered from COVID-19 were included in the dataset. Overall results and qualifications from the work: The quantity of clinical and demographic metadata differed by source and by participant and was supplied without curation.

The immunoSEQ Assay, a bias-controlled multiplex PCR, was used to amplify TCRbeta CDR3 regions from genomic DNA. Processing in the source paper ran as follows. The number of nucleated cells in each sample was estimated by amplification of reference gene primers within the assay. Sequence reads were collapsed and filtered to measure the absolute abundance of every unique TCRbeta CDR3 rearrangement. Productive Simpson clonality was computed per sample as the square root of Simpson's diversity index over productive rearrangements. Sourced from immuneACCESS, this table was stored by TCRdb with only in-frame sequences that have V and J called. A share of the clones is absent; for the studies checked, an unresolved V gene accounts for under half, and the remainder has no known explanation. The DNA gave D and trimming, while V, J and clone size come from that table. The sample table lists 35,000 to 40,000 clones, roughly 80% of them with a count of one. The ten biggest clones cover about 29% of the sample.

As for this clone: The specificity of this receptor is unknown. No base qualities exist here, and no much larger clone lies one base off it.

Whole blood was collected in K2EDTA tubes by collaborating institutions according to the institutions' own protocols. For TCRbeta analysis, collaborators shipped samples in one of three forms: frozen whole blood, isolated PBMCs, or DNA extracted from either of those sample types. The sample was peripheral blood. This sequence originates from an elderly man with active or convalescent COVID-19.

In nucleotides, the sequence is TGTGCCAGTACCGCTTGGGGCAAACGAAGCAATCAGCCCCAGCATTTT. Its translation is CASTAWGKRSNQPQHF. The chain employs TRBV19 and TRBJ1-5, with TRBD1 perhaps the D gene, on 5 matching bases. The CDR3 has 16 amino acids, counting the end cysteine and phenylalanine. The entry retains the CDR3 DNA only, 48 bases that are in frame from base 1. Trimming at the junction amounts to 7 bases on V and 1 base on J, and the germline ends lie 17 bases apart. CDR1 and CDR2 are read off the germline V gene (reference sequence) as LNHDA and SQIVND. When the CDR3 is completed using the reference TRBV19 and TRBJ1-5 genes on either side, the full variable domain is DGGITQSPKYLFRKEGQNVTLSCEQNLNHDAMYWYRQDPGQGLRLIYYSQIVNDFQKGDIAEGYSVSREKKESFPLTVTSAQKNPTAFYLCASTAWGKRSNQPQHFGDGTRLSIL.